These T cell receptor beta chains were read from a single sample in a study of cytomegalovirus exposure and HLA in healthy donors. Only in-frame clones appear in the TCRdb table, and some are missing; sequencing was by immunoSEQ multiplex PCR. Seen here are 150,000 to 200,000 clones, around 85% observed once, and the top ten hold about a sixth. Sequencing was performed on PBMCs. These receptors were obtained from a man younger than 35 in good health and CMV-seropositive. Each CDR3 is given with its conserved first and last residue. The order of the fields is V gene, clone size, CDR3 protein. The listing skips clone size in some rows; elsewhere it reads once, few, many or a size class.

v_gene: TRBV2
abundance: NA
CDR3aa: CASSRGGNTEAFF

v_gene: TRBV6-5
abundance: NA
CDR3aa: CASSSGRYNEQFF

v_gene: TRBV6-1
abundance: NA
CDR3aa: CASSEKRTRGISGNHEQYF

v_gene: TRBV10-1
abundance: NA
CDR3aa: CASSSDRNYGYTF

v_gene: TRBV5-4
abundance: NA
CDR3aa: CASSSSGMETQYF

v_gene: TRBV11-1
abundance: NA
CDR3aa: CASSLGEEQFF

v_gene: TRBV6-6
abundance: once
CDR3aa: CASSALGLAGNNEQFF

v_gene: TRBV4-1
abundance: NA
CDR3aa: CASSQRRGGEQFF

v_gene: TRBV11-2
abundance: NA
CDR3aa: CASSSTEYTEAFF

v_gene: TRBV9
abundance: NA
CDR3aa: CASSVSGGDNEQFF

v_gene: TRBV19
abundance: once
CDR3aa: CASSLPGANIQYF

v_gene: TRBV9
abundance: NA
CDR3aa: CASSPDTYNEQFF

v_gene: TRBV11-3
abundance: NA
CDR3aa: CASSLDAGQVTPFF

v_gene: TRBV27
abundance: NA
CDR3aa: CASASATNEKLFF

v_gene: TRBV6-1
abundance: NA
CDR3aa: CASSVAGIYGYTF

v_gene: TRBV2
abundance: NA
CDR3aa: CASWLAGQSAQYF

v_gene: TRBV12-5
abundance: few
CDR3aa: CASGLSDGQPQHF

v_gene: TRBV28
abundance: NA
CDR3aa: CASRTGINTEAFF

v_gene: TRBV2
abundance: NA
CDR3aa: CASSDYGTEQETQYF

v_gene: TRBV30
abundance: NA
CDR3aa: CAWSRGLATPYEQYF

v_gene: TRBV7-8
abundance: NA
CDR3aa: CASSLANTGEGEAFF

v_gene: TRBV29-1
abundance: NA
CDR3aa: CSVWTGGTAEAFF

v_gene: TRBV27
abundance: NA
CDR3aa: CASSLSKEIGNTIYF

v_gene: TRBV7-6
abundance: NA
CDR3aa: CASSVLAGDLSYEQYF

v_gene: TRBV5-1
abundance: NA
CDR3aa: CASSWDRGNYGYTF

v_gene: TRBV11-3
abundance: NA
CDR3aa: CASSLTMSGELFF

v_gene: TRBV30
abundance: NA
CDR3aa: CAWSVRGGYQPQHF

v_gene: TRBV6-6
abundance: NA
CDR3aa: CASSLSGGSGNEQFF

v_gene: TRBV11-3
abundance: few
CDR3aa: CASSLGQGDGYTF

v_gene: TRBV6-1
abundance: NA
CDR3aa: CASSEARKFGPTIYGYTF

v_gene: TRBV5-1
abundance: NA
CDR3aa: CASSQGEPNTEAFF

v_gene: TRBV23-1
abundance: NA
CDR3aa: CASSQSAREIRDEQYF

v_gene: TRBV7-8
abundance: NA
CDR3aa: CASSYAPEEQFF

v_gene: TRBV19
abundance: NA
CDR3aa: CASSTQGFPNEKLFF

v_gene: TRBV11-2
abundance: NA
CDR3aa: CASSPDSNYGYTF

v_gene: TRBV28
abundance: NA
CDR3aa: CASVSRWDMRDNEQFF

v_gene: TRBV18
abundance: NA
CDR3aa: CASSPGTGSDNEQFF

v_gene: TRBV27
abundance: few
CDR3aa: CASSLISPYEQYF

v_gene: TRBV5-6
abundance: NA
CDR3aa: CASSLGRYEQYF

v_gene: TRBV4-2
abundance: NA
CDR3aa: CASSPSSGGPYNEQFF

v_gene: TRBV5-8
abundance: NA
CDR3aa: CASSLAKSEAFF

v_gene: TRBV13
abundance: NA
CDR3aa: CASNLGLRSSGNTIYF

v_gene: TRBV5-1
abundance: NA
CDR3aa: CASSDGTGADEQFF

v_gene: TRBV15
abundance: NA
CDR3aa: CATSRAGELGYEQYF

v_gene: TRBV19
abundance: NA
CDR3aa: CASRSGGYEQYF

v_gene: TRBV18
abundance: once
CDR3aa: CASSPPPTELLYSYNEQFF

v_gene: TRBV27
abundance: NA
CDR3aa: CASRQDLYNEQFF

v_gene: TRBV28
abundance: NA
CDR3aa: CASRQDRMNTEAFF

v_gene: TRBV27
abundance: NA
CDR3aa: CASSPFSYEQYF

v_gene: TRBV28
abundance: NA
CDR3aa: CASSPGVGEYGYTF

v_gene: TRBV27
abundance: NA
CDR3aa: CASSLYSAGGYYGYTF

v_gene: TRBV4-1
abundance: NA
CDR3aa: CASSQDHGQHYEQYF

v_gene: TRBV6-1
abundance: NA
CDR3aa: CASSVGTENSPLHF

v_gene: TRBV28
abundance: NA
CDR3aa: CASSSRNYRGLSYEQYF

v_gene: TRBV30
abundance: once
CDR3aa: CAWSPSNTEAFF